This T cell receptor (beta chain) was recovered during a study of long-term antiretroviral therapy in people with HIV. It was version v3.0 of the immunoSEQ assay that was run at survey level. The table came from immunoSEQ multiplex PCR; TCRdb's copy has only in-frame clones and leaves some out. The sample has approximately 10,000 clones; under 80% are singletons. V was trimmed by 0 bases and J by 1 base, leaving 5 bases between them. The CDR3 runs to 14 residues. CDR1 is SGHRS, CDR2 YFSETQ, per germline. V and J are TRBV5-1 and TRBJ1-5, with D unresolved. The receptor comes from a man younger than 45 with HIV. The sequencing used unsorted PBMCs, collected at the start of antiretroviral therapy, before treatment. CDR3 in amino acids: CASSLGGSNQPQHF. In DNA form, the CDR3 reads TGCGCCAGCAGCTTGGGGGGAAGCAATCAGCCCCAGCATTTT.